The present T cell receptor (beta chain) was sequenced within a study of early T cells in non-severe SARS-CoV-2 infection. Study overall: Whole-blood bulk RNA, unsorted, was sequenced, and chains were unpaired.

Researchers attached unique molecular identifiers to individual cDNA molecules. TCRdb passed the 5' RACE reads through MiXCR, listing each CDR3 protein once. This table holds 85,000 to 100,000 distinct CDR3 sequences, approximately 10% found once. The CDR3 is 13 residues long. Germline CDR1 is SQVTM and CDR2 is ANQGSEA. Trimming took off 5 bases at V and 6 bases at J, with 15 bases between the two ends. This clonotype was counted ten times or more. The clonotype originates from an adult who was a healthcare worker with PCR-confirmed SARS-CoV-2 infection or an uninfected control (not recorded which). The genes are TRBV29-1 and TRBJ2-3, with D possibly called TRBD1 or TRBD2 (7 bases each). The sample in question was whole blood, obtained at baseline. The CDR3 coding sequence is TGCAGCGTTCGACAGGGAGGGGACGATACGCAGTATTTT. Its protein is CSVRQGGDDTQYF.